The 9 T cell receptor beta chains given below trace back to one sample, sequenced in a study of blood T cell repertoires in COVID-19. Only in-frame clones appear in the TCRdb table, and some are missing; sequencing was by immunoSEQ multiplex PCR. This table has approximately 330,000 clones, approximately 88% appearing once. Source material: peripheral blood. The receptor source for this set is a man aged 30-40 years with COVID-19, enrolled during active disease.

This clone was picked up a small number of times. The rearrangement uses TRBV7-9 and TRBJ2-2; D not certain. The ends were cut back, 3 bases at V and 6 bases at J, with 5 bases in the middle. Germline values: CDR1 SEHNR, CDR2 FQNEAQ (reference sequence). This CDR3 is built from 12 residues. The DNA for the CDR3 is TGTGCCAGCAGCTTGGCGGCCGGGGAGCTGTTTTTT. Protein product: CASSLAAGELFF.

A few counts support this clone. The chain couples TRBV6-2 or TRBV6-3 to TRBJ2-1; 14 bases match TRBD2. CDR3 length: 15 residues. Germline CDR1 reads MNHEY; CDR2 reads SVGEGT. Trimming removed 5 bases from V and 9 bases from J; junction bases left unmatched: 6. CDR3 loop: CASSTGLAGAGEQFF. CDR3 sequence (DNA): TGTGCCAGCAGTACGGGACTAGCGGGGGCGGGTGAGCAGTTCTTC.

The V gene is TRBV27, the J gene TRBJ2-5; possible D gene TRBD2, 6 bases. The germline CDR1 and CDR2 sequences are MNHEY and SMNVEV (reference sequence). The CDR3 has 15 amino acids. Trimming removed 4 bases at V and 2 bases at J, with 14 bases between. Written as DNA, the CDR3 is TGTGCCAGCAGTTACCGGGACTCCTTACAAGAGACCCAGTACTTC. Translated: CASSYRDSLQETQYF.

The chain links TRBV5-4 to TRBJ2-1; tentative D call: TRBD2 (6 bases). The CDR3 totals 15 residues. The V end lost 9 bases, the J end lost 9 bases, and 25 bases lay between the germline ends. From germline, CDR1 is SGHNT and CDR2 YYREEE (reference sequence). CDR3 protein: CAIRLESTPYSEQFF. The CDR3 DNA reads TGTGCCATCCGACTAGAATCTACTCCATATAGTGAGCAGTTCTTC.

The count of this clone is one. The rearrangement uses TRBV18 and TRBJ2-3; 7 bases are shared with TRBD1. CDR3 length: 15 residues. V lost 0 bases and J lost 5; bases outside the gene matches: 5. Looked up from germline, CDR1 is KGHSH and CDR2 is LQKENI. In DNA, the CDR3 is TGTGCCAGCTCACCACCGGGACAGACAGGAGATACGCAGTATTTT. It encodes CASSPPGQTGDTQYF. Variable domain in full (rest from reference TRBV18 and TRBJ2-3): NAGVMQNPRHLVRRRGQEARLRCSPMKGHSHVYWYRQLPEEGLKFMVYLQKENIIDESGMPKERFSAEFPKEGPSILRIQQVVRGDSAAYFCASSPPGQTGDTQYFGPGTRLTVL.

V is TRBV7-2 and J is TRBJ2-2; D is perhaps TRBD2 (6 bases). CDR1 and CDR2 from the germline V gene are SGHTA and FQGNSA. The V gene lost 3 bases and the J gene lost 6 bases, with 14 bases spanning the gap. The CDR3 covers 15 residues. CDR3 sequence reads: CASSLEGWGAGELFF. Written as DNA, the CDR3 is TGTGCCAGCAGCTTGGAGGGATGGGGCGCCGGGGAGCTGTTTTTT.

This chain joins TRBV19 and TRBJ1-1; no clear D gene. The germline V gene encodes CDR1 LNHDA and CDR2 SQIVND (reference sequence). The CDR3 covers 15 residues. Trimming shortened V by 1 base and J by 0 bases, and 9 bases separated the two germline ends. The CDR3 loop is CASSIGRTLNTEAFF. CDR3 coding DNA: TGTGCCAGTAGTATAGGGAGGACCTTGAACACTGAAGCTTTCTTT.

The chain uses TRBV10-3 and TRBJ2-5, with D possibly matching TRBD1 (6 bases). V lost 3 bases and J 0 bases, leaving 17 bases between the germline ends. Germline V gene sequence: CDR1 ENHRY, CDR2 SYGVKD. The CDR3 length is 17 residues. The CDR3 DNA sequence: TGTGCCATCAGTGACCCCGACAGGATCGGGGACCAAGAGACCCAGTACTTC. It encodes CAISDPDRIGDQETQYF.

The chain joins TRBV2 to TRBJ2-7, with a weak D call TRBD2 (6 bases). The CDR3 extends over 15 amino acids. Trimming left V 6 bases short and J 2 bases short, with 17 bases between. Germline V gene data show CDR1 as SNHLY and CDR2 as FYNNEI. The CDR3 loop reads CASSRTTSITYEQYF. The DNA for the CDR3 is TGTGCCAGCAGCCGCACGACTAGTATTACCTACGAGCAGTACTTC.